This T cell receptor (beta chain) was recorded in a study of T-cell reconstitution after alpha-beta-depleted transplantation in children. As it was prepared, the TCRbeta library received unique molecular identifiers. TCRdb passed the PCR reads through MiXCR, listing each CDR3 protein once. The sample contains hundreds of thousands of distinct CDR3 sequences, roughly 13% of which appear only once. Trimming took off 0 bases at V and 2 bases at J, with 14 bases between the two ends. Germline loops: CDR1 LGHDT, CDR2 YNNKEL (reference sequence). The CDR3 runs 16 residues. The genes are TRBV3-1 and TRBJ2-7; D uncertain. This sequence was found in a male patient aged 5 to 17 who had a stem cell transplant for acute myeloid leukemia, so the T cells may come from the graft donor. The specimen was PBMCs, mostly from graft donor cells, collected 360 days after TCRalphabeta/CD19-depleted stem cell transplant. This CDR3 reads CASSQEGALLAYEQYF. CDR3 DNA sequence: TGTGCCAGCAGCCAAGAAGGAGCTCTTTTGGCCTACGAGCAGTACTTC.